A single TCR beta chain is shown here with its context. Its antigen is not known. 13 Jbeta primers and 60 Vbeta primers were used for the PCR. Assay: immunoSEQ multiplex PCR; the TCRdb copy retains only in-frame clones and omits some. Of a few hundred thousand clones listed, roughly 89% are singletons. The donors were healthy bone marrow donors. The data stem from a study of cytomegalovirus exposure and HLA in healthy donors. Study at large: Among several hundred genotyped donors, about 83% fell in the Caucasian-associated ancestry cluster.

The CDR3 is 12 residues long. CDR1 and CDR2 (germline): MNHNY, SVGAGI (reference sequence). The V end was cut by 8 bases, the J end by 6 bases, with 12 bases between. Broader study findings: In a later analysis, common viral pathogens appeared linked to several of the most significant clusters. A missense DCLRE1C variant was associated with V- and J-gene trimming of TCR beta chains in a later analysis, and an independent cohort replicated the association.

The TCR originated in a woman between 18 and 29 years old in good health and CMV-seronegative. Sequenced material: PBMCs. The genes are TRBV6-6 and TRBJ2-3, with D uncertain. CDR3 in amino acids: CASAQFGDTQYF. In DNA, the CDR3 is TGTGCCAGCGCTCAGTTCGGGGATACGCAGTATTTT.